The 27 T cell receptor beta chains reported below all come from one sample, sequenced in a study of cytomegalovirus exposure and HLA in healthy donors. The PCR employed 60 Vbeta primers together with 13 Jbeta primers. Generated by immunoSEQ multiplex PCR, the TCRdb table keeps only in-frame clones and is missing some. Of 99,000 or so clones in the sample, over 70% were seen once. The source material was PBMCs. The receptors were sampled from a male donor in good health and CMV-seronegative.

The DNA of the CDR3 is TGCGCCAGCAGTGAGTCTCAGTTAGCGGGAACAAATGAGCAGTTCTTC. Its translation is CASSESQLAGTNEQFF. The chain combines TRBV10-1 with TRBJ2-1; 8 nucleotides line up with TRBD2. This CDR3 has 16 amino acids. V trimming: 0 bases; J trimming: 7 bases; junction bases outside the gene matches: 8. Germline V lookup: CDR1 WNHNN, CDR2 SYGVQD (reference sequence).

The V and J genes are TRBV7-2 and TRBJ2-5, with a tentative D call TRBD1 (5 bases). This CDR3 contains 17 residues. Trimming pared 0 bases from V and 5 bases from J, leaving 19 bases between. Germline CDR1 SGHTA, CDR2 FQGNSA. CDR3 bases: TGTGCCAGCAGCTTAGCCCGCACGTCGTGGGGCGGCGAGACCCAGTACTTC. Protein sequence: CASSLARTSWGGETQYF.

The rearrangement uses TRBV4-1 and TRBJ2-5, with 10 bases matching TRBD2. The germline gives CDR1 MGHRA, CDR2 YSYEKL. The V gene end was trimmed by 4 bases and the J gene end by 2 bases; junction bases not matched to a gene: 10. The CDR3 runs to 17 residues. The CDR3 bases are TGCGCCAGCAGCCGCAGGGGTAGCGGGAGGACTCAAGAGACCCAGTACTTC. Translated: CASSRRGSGRTQETQYF.

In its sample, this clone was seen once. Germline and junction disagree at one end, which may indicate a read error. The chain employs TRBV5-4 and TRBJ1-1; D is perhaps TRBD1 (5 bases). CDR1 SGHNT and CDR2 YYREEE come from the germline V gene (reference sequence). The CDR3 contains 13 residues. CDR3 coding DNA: TGTGCCAGCACCGATCGACAGTCCACTGGAGCTTTCTTT. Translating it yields CASTDRQSTGAFF.

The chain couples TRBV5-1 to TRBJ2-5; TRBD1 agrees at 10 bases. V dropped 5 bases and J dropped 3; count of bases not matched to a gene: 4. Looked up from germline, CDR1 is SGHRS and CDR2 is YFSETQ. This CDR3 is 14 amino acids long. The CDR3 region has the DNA TGCGCCAGCAGTTGGGACAGGGGTAAAGAGACCCAGTACTTC. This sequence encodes CASSWDRGKETQYF.

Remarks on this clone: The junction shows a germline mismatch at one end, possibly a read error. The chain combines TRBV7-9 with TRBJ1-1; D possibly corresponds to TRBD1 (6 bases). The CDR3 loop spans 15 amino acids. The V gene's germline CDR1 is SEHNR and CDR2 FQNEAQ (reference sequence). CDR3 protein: CSSSLAWTANTEAFF. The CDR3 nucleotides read TGTTCCAGCAGCTTAGCCTGGACAGCGAACACTGAAGCTTTCTTT.

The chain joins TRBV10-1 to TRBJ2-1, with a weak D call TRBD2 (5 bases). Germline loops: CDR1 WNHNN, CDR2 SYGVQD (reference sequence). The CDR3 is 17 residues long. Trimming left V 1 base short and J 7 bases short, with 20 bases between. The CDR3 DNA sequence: TGCGCCAGCAGTGAGTGGCCTTTGTCGGGAAGGGCGAATGAGCAGTTCTTC. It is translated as CASSEWPLSGRANEQFF.

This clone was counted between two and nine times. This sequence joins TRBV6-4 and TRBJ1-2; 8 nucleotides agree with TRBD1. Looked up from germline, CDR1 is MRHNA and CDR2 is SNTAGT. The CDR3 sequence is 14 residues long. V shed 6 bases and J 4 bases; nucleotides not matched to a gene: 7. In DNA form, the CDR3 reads TGTGCCAGCAGCGAACAGGGGGACGCCTATGGCTACACCTTC. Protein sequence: CASSEQGDAYGYTF.

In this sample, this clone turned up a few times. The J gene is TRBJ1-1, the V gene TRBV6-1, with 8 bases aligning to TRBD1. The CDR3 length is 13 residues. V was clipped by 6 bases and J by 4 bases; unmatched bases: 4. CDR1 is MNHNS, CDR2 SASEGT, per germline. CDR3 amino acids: CASRTGVATEAFF. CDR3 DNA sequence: TGTGCCAGCAGGACAGGGGTGGCCACTGAAGCTTTCTTT.

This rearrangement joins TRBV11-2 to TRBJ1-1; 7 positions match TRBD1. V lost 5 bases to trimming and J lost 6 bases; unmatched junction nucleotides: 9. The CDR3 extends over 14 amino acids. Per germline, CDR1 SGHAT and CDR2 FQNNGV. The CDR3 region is CASSPDRVWSEAFF. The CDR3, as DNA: TGTGCCAGCAGCCCCGACAGGGTTTGGTCTGAAGCTTTCTTT.

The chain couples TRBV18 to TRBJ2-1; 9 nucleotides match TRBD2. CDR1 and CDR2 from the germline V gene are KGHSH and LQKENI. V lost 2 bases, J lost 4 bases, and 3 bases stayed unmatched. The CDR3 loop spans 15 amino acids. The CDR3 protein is CASSPNLAGYNEQFF. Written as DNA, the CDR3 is TGTGCCAGCTCACCAAACCTAGCGGGGTACAATGAGCAGTTCTTC.

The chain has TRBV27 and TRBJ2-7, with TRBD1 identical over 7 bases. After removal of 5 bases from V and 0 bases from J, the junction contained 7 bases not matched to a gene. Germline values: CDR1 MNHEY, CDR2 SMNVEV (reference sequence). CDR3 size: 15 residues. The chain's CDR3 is CASSPLGQSSYEQYF. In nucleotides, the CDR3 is TGTGCCAGCAGTCCCTTGGGACAGAGCTCCTACGAGCAGTACTTC.

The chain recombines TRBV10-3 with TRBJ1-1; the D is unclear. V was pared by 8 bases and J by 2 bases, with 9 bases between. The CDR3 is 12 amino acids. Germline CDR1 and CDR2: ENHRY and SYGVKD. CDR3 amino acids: CAIGFLNTEAFF. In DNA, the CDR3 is TGTGCCATCGGTTTCCTAAACACTGAAGCTTTCTTT.

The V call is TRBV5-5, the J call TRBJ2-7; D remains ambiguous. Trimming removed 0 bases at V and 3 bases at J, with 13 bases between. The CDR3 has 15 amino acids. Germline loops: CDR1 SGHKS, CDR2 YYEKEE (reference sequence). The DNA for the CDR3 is TGTGCCAGCAGCTTGGCCACCTCGCAGTACTACGAGCAGTACTTC. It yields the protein CASSLATSQYYEQYF.

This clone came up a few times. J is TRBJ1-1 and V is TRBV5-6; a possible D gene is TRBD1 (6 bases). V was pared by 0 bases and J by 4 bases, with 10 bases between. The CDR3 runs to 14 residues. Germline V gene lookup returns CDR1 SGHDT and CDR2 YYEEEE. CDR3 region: CASSLVVGGTEAFF. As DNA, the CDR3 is TGTGCCAGCAGCTTGGTTGTAGGGGGCACTGAAGCTTTCTTT.

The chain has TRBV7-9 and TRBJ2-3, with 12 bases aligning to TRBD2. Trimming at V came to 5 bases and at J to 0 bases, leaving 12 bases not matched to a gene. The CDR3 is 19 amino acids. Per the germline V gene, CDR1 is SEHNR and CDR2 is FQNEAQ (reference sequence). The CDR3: CASSRGRLAGAASTDTQYF. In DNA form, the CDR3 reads TGTGCCAGCAGCCGCGGCCGACTAGCGGGAGCGGCTAGCACAGATACGCAGTATTTT.

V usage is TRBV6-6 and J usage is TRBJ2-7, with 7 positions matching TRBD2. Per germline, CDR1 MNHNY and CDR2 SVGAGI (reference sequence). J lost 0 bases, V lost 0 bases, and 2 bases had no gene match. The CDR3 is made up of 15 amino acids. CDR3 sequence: CASSYSSGISYEQYF. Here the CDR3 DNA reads TGTGCCAGCAGTTACTCAAGCGGGATCTCCTACGAGCAGTACTTC.

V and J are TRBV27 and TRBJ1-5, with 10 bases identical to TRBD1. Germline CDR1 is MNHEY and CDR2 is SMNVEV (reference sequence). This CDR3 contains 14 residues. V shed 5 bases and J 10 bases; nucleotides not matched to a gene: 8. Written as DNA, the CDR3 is TGTGCCAGCAGTAGCCGGGACAGGGGTGGCCCCCAGCATTTT. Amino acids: CASSSRDRGGPQHF.

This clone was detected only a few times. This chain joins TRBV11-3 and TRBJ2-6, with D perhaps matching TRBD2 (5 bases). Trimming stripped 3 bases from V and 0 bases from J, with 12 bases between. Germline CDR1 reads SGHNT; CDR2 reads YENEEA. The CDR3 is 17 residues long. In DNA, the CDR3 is TGTGCCAGCAGCTTGGGCGGGTCAAGCTCTGGGGCCAACGTCCTGACTTTC. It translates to CASSLGGSSSGANVLTF.

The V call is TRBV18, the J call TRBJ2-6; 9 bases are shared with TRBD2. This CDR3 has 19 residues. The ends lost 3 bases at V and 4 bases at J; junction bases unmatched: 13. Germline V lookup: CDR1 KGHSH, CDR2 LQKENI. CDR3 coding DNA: TGTGCCAGCTCACCCGACTCAGGCCTAGCGGGGCCCGGGGCCAACGTCCTGACTTTC. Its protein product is CASSPDSGLAGPGANVLTF.

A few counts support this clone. CDR3 region: CASSLVELTYEQYF. The CDR3 DNA sequence: TGTGCCAGCAGCTTGGTCGAGCTAACCTACGAGCAGTACTTC. The chain combines TRBV5-6 with TRBJ2-7; D ambiguous. Trimming took off 0 bases at V and 2 bases at J, with 9 bases between the two ends. The CDR3 contains 14 residues. Germline values: CDR1 SGHDT, CDR2 YYEEEE. The entire variable domain, with the rest obtained from reference TRBV5-6 and TRBJ2-7, is as follows: DAGVTQSPTHLIKTRGQQVTLRCSPKSGHDTVSWYQQALGQGPQFIFQYYEEEERQRGNFPDRFSGHQFPNYSSELNVNALLLGDSALYLCASSLVELTYEQYFGPGTRLTVT.

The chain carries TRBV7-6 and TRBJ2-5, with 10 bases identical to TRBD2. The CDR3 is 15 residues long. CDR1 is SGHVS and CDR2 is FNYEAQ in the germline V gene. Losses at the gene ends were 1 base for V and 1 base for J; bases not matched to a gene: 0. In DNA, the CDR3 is TGTGCCAGCAGCTTAGAGCGGGAGGGCCAAGAGACCCAGTACTTC. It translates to CASSLEREGQETQYF.

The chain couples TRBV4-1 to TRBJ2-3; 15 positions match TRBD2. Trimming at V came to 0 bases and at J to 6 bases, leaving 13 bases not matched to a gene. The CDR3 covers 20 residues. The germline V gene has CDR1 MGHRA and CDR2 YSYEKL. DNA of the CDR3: TGCGCCAGCAGCCAAGACGCCCCATGGACTAGCGGGAGGGGGGTGGATACGCAGTATTTT. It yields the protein CASSQDAPWTSGRGVDTQYF.

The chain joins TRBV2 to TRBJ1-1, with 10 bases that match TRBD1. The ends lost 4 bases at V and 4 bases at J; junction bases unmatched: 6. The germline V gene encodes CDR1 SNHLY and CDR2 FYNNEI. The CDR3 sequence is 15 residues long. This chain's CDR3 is CASSAPGQGTTEAFF. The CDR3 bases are TGTGCCAGCAGTGCGCCGGGACAGGGGACCACTGAAGCTTTCTTT.

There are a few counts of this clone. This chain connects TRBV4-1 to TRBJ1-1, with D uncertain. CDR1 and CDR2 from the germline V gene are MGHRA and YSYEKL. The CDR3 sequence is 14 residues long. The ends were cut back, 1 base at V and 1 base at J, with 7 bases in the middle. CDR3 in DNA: TGCGCCAGCAGCCAAGGACCGGGGAACACTGAAGCTTTCTTT. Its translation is CASSQGPGNTEAFF.

CDR3: CASQTGGNTIYF. CDR3 nucleotides: TGTGCCTCCCAGACTGGGGGAAACACCATATATTTT. The rearrangement links TRBV30 to TRBJ1-3, with D unresolved. Germline V lookup: CDR1 GTSNPN, CDR2 SVGIG (reference sequence). The CDR3 consists of 12 residues. The germline V and J ends were trimmed by 7 bases and 4 bases, with 11 bases remaining between them.

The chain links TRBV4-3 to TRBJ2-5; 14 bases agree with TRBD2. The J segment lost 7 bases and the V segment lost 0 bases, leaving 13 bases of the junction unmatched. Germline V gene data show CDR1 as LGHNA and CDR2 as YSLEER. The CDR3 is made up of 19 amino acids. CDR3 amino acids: CASSQEVLRLAGGGGTQYF. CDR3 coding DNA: TGCGCCAGCAGCCAAGAGGTCCTGCGACTAGCGGGAGGGGGTGGGACCCAGTACTTC.